This TCR beta chain appears in the sequencing data of a study of CD8 T cells in Susac syndrome. There are 16 residues in the CDR3. Germline CDR1 and CDR2: SGHKS and YYEKEE (reference sequence). V lost 0 bases and J lost 2, with 13 bases in between. The RNA input was about 0.45 to 1 ug, and it was reverse transcribed with random hexamers. The TCR beta CDR3 was amplified by immunoSEQ multiplex PCR across 54 Vbeta, 13 Jbeta. One entry per CDR3 protein, called by TCRdb with MiXCR from the immunoSEQ multiplex PCR reads. The table includes about 49,000 distinct CDR3 sequences, 80% to 95% detected once. The specimen was CD8+ T cells from PBMCs. This clonotype originated in a human donor in good health. The chain links TRBV5-5 to TRBJ2-3; D not certain. This CDR3 is CASSLVYDGFTDTQYF. CDR3 nucleotide sequence: TGTGCCAGCAGCTTGGTCTACGACGGGTTCACAGATACGCAGTATTTT.